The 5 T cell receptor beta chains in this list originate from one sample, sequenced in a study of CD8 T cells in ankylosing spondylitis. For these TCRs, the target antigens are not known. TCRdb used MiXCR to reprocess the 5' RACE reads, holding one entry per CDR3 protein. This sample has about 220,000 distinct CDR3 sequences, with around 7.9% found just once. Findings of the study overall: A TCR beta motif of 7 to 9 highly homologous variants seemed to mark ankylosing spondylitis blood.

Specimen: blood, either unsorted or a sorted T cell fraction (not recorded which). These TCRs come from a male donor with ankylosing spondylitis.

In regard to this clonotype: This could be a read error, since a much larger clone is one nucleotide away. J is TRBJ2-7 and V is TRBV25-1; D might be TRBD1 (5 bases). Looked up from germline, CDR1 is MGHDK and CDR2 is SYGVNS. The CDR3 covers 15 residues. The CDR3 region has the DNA TGTGACAGCAGTGTAGGTACAGGCGGATTCTACGAGCAGTACTTC. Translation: CDSSVGTGGFYEQYF.

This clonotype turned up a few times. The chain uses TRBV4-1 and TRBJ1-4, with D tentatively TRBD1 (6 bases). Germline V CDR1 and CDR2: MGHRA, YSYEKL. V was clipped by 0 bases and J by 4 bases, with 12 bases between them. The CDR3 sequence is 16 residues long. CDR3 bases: TGCGCCAGCAGCCAAGATGTCGGGGGCCTTAATGAAAAACTGTTTTTT. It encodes CASSQDVGGLNEKLFF.

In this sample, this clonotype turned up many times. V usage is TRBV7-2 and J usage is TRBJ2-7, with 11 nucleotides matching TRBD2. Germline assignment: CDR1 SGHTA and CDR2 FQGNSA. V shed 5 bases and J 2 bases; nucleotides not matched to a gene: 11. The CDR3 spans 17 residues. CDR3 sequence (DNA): TGTGCCAGCAGCCCCAACCCACTAGCGGGGGATCCCTACGAGCAGTACTTC. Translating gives CASSPNPLAGDPYEQYF.

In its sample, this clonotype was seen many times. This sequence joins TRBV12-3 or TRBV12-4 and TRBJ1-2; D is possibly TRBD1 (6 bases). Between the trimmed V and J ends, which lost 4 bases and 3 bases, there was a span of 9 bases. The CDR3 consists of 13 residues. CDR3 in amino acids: CASSSGVHYGYTF. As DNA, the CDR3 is TGTGCCAGCAGTTCAGGGGTCCACTATGGCTACACCTTC.

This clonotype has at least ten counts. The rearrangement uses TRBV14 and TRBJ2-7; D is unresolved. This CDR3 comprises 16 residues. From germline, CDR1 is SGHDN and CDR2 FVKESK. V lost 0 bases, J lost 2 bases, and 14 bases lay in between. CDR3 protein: CASSQDSSPRAYEQYF. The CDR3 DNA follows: TGTGCCAGCAGCCAAGATTCCTCCCCAAGGGCCTACGAGCAGTACTTC.